This is a list of T cell receptor beta chains from one sample in a study of identical twins. TCRdb fed the 5' RACE reads into MiXCR, producing one record per CDR3 protein. Found here are about 530,000 distinct CDR3 sequences, 13% to 15% of them singletons; the top ten hold 0.35% to 0.45%. These data were also reused for a study on yellow fever vaccine responses in identical twins.

The sample was CD4+ T cells sorted from blood. These receptors all stem from a woman aged 18-29 years in good health. Both conserved end residues are part of each CDR3. D genes are given only for firm matches. Some rows mark clone size as missing; the rest say once, few, many or name a class of expanded clone.

V gene: TRBV10-3; J gene: TRBJ2-5; D gene: NA; clone size: many; CDR3 protein: CAISPGQGSRETQYF; CDR3 DNA: TGTGCCATCAGTCCTGGGCAGGGCTCGAGAGAGACCCAGTACTTC
V gene: TRBV11-2; J gene: TRBJ2-6; D gene: TRBD1; clone size: NA; CDR3 protein: CASSSPRTGATSGANVLTF; CDR3 DNA: TGTGCCAGCAGCTCCCCTCGGACAGGGGCGACCTCTGGGGCCAACGTCCTGACTTTC
V gene: TRBV20-1; J gene: TRBJ2-7; D gene: TRBD2; clone size: NA; CDR3 protein: CCARPLRTSVPYEQYF; CDR3 DNA: TGCTGTGCTAGACCCCTTAGGACTAGCGTTCCCTACGAGCAGTACTTC
V gene: TRBV29-1; J gene: TRBJ1-1; D gene: NA; clone size: NA; CDR3 protein: CSIRTLTNTEAFF; CDR3 DNA: TGCAGCATAAGGACCCTAACGAACACTGAAGCTTTCTTT
V gene: TRBV5-1; J gene: TRBJ2-1; D gene: NA; clone size: NA; CDR3 protein: CASTAPGGNEQFF; CDR3 DNA: TGCGCCAGCACCGCCCCCGGGGGTAATGAGCAGTTCTTC
V gene: TRBV20-1; J gene: TRBJ2-1; D gene: TRBD2; clone size: NA; CDR3 protein: CSARAASGGRQFF; CDR3 DNA: TGCAGTGCTAGAGCGGCTAGCGGGGGGAGGCAGTTCTTC
V gene: TRBV7-8; J gene: TRBJ2-7; D gene: NA; clone size: few; CDR3 protein: CASSPVRAYEQYF; CDR3 DNA: TGTGCCAGCAGCCCCGTCCGGGCCTACGAGCAGTACTTC
V gene: TRBV12-3/TRBV12-4; J gene: TRBJ2-5; D gene: NA; clone size: few; CDR3 protein: CASSDTGTETQYF; CDR3 DNA: TGTGCCAGCAGTGACACAGGGACGGAGACCCAGTACTTC
V gene: TRBV7-6; J gene: TRBJ2-1; D gene: TRBD2; clone size: NA; CDR3 protein: CASSLDPPGLASYNEQFF; CDR3 DNA: TGTGCCAGCAGCCTAGATCCACCGGGACTAGCATCTTACAATGAGCAGTTCTTC
V gene: TRBV5-1; J gene: TRBJ2-3; D gene: NA; clone size: few; CDR3 protein: CASSPPLGQQTDTQYF; CDR3 DNA: TGCGCCAGCAGCCCTCCGTTAGGACAGCAGACAGATACGCAGTATTTT
V gene: TRBV28; J gene: TRBJ2-2; D gene: TRBD2; clone size: NA; CDR3 protein: CASSPPTSGASGELFF; CDR3 DNA: TGTGCCAGCAGTCCACCGACTAGCGGGGCGTCCGGGGAGCTGTTTTTT
V gene: TRBV20-1; J gene: TRBJ2-3; D gene: NA; clone size: NA; CDR3 protein: CSAAGIANTDTQYF; CDR3 DNA: TGCAGTGCTGCCGGGATAGCGAACACAGATACGCAGTATTTT
V gene: TRBV6-1; J gene: TRBJ2-2; D gene: NA; clone size: NA; CDR3 protein: CASSPLGLMDPGELFF; CDR3 DNA: TGTGCCAGCAGTCCCCTAGGACTAATGGATCCCGGGGAGCTGTTTTTT
V gene: TRBV3-1; J gene: TRBJ1-2; D gene: NA; clone size: NA; CDR3 protein: CASSPPLGTSPNYGYTF; CDR3 DNA: TGTGCCAGCAGCCCCCCGTTGGGGACATCCCCCAACTATGGCTACACCTTC
V gene: TRBV12-3/TRBV12-4; J gene: TRBJ1-2; D gene: NA; clone size: many; CDR3 protein: CASSLVPFRDGYTF; CDR3 DNA: TGTGCCAGCAGTTTAGTCCCATTTAGGGATGGCTACACCTTC
V gene: TRBV7-3; J gene: TRBJ2-1; D gene: NA; clone size: NA; CDR3 protein: CASSSARYNEQFF; CDR3 DNA: TGTGCCAGCAGCTCCGCGCGGTACAATGAGCAGTTCTTC
V gene: TRBV7-9; J gene: TRBJ2-5; D gene: TRBD1; clone size: few; CDR3 protein: CASTPGQGAGETQYF; CDR3 DNA: TGTGCCAGCACGCCGGGACAGGGGGCAGGGGAGACCCAGTACTTC
V gene: TRBV7-3; J gene: TRBJ2-1; D gene: NA; clone size: NA; CDR3 protein: CASSPRRSNEQFF; CDR3 DNA: TGTGCCAGCAGCCCCCGCCGGAGCAATGAGCAGTTCTTC
V gene: TRBV3-1; J gene: TRBJ2-7; D gene: NA; clone size: NA; CDR3 protein: CASSPRLTSYEQYF; CDR3 DNA: TGTGCCAGCAGCCCAAGACTGACGTCCTACGAGCAGTACTTC
V gene: TRBV4-1; J gene: TRBJ1-5; D gene: TRBD1; clone size: NA; CDR3 protein: CASSQGRGQVYSNQPQHF; CDR3 DNA: TGCGCCAGCAGCCAAGGAAGAGGACAGGTCTATAGCAATCAGCCCCAGCATTTT
V gene: TRBV28; J gene: TRBJ2-2; D gene: NA; clone size: NA; CDR3 protein: CASSFPQGRAGELFF; CDR3 DNA: TGTGCCAGCAGTTTCCCTCAGGGTCGGGCCGGGGAGCTGTTTTTT
V gene: TRBV12-3/TRBV12-4; J gene: TRBJ2-5; D gene: TRBD2; clone size: NA; CDR3 protein: CASSSWGLAGAETQYF; CDR3 DNA: TGTGCCAGCAGTTCCTGGGGACTAGCGGGAGCAGAGACCCAGTACTTC
V gene: TRBV24-1; J gene: TRBJ2-3; D gene: NA; clone size: many; CDR3 protein: CATSDPPTDTQYF; CDR3 DNA: TGTGCCACCAGTGATCCCCCCACAGATACGCAGTATTTT
V gene: TRBV5-1; J gene: TRBJ2-2; D gene: TRBD1; clone size: few; CDR3 protein: CASSFTGTGSPGELFF; CDR3 DNA: TGCGCCAGCAGCTTCACCGGGACAGGGAGTCCCGGGGAGCTGTTTTTT
V gene: TRBV24-1; J gene: TRBJ2-2; D gene: NA; clone size: few; CDR3 protein: CATSGGTTNTGELFF; CDR3 DNA: TGTGCCACCAGTGGCGGGACAACGAACACCGGGGAGCTGTTTTTT
V gene: TRBV28; J gene: TRBJ1-2; D gene: NA; clone size: few; CDR3 protein: CASSFSATNYGYTF; CDR3 DNA: TGTGCCAGCAGTTTTTCCGCAACTAACTATGGCTACACCTTC
V gene: TRBV20-1; J gene: TRBJ2-7; D gene: TRBD2; clone size: few; CDR3 protein: CSARTSGRLYEQYF; CDR3 DNA: TGCAGTGCCAGGACTAGCGGGAGGCTCTACGAGCAGTACTTC
V gene: TRBV10-3; J gene: TRBJ1-1; D gene: TRBD1; clone size: NA; CDR3 protein: CAINNLQGAGEAFF; CDR3 DNA: TGTGCCATCAATAACCTACAGGGGGCTGGGGAAGCTTTCTTT
V gene: TRBV6-5; J gene: TRBJ1-3; D gene: NA; clone size: few; CDR3 protein: CASSLQGESSGNTIYF; CDR3 DNA: TGTGCCAGCAGTTTACAGGGCGAGAGCTCTGGAAACACCATATATTTT
V gene: TRBV12-3/TRBV12-4; J gene: TRBJ2-1; D gene: NA; clone size: many; CDR3 protein: CASSFTLHNEQFF; CDR3 DNA: TGTGCCAGCAGTTTCACCCTCCACAATGAGCAGTTCTTC
V gene: TRBV28; J gene: TRBJ1-1; D gene: TRBD1; clone size: NA; CDR3 protein: CASSSLNRGLGTLAEAFF; CDR3 DNA: TGTGCCAGCAGCTCCCTAAACAGGGGGCTGGGAACACTTGCTGAAGCTTTCTTT
V gene: TRBV7-8; J gene: TRBJ2-1; D gene: NA; clone size: many; CDR3 protein: CASSSRQDEQFF; CDR3 DNA: TGTGCCAGCAGCTCTAGGCAGGATGAGCAGTTCTTC
V gene: TRBV2; J gene: TRBJ1-1; D gene: TRBD1; clone size: NA; CDR3 protein: CASSGLTGATEAFF; CDR3 DNA: TGTGCCAGCAGTGGGCTTACAGGGGCCACTGAAGCTTTCTTT
V gene: TRBV3-1; J gene: TRBJ2-5; D gene: TRBD1; clone size: NA; CDR3 protein: CASSRRQGGETQYF; CDR3 DNA: TGTGCCAGCAGCCGCAGACAGGGGGGAGAGACCCAGTACTTC
V gene: TRBV25-1; J gene: TRBJ1-2; D gene: NA; clone size: many; CDR3 protein: CASSGLQGGYTF; CDR3 DNA: TGTGCCAGCAGTGGATTACAGGGCGGCTACACCTTC
V gene: TRBV6-5; J gene: TRBJ1-3; D gene: NA; clone size: few; CDR3 protein: CASSYDSASGNTIYF; CDR3 DNA: TGTGCCAGCAGTTACGACAGTGCCTCTGGAAACACCATATATTTT
V gene: TRBV10-3; J gene: TRBJ2-1; D gene: NA; clone size: NA; CDR3 protein: CAIGGLTSSANEQFF; CDR3 DNA: TGTGCCATCGGGGGACTGACTAGTTCCGCCAATGAGCAGTTCTTC
V gene: TRBV28; J gene: TRBJ2-7; D gene: NA; clone size: NA; CDR3 protein: CASSLDPSVYEQYF; CDR3 DNA: TGTGCCAGCAGTTTAGATCCTAGCGTCTACGAGCAGTACTTC
V gene: TRBV5-1; J gene: TRBJ1-1; D gene: NA; clone size: few; CDR3 protein: CASSTQTGPNTEAFF; CDR3 DNA: TGCGCCAGCAGCACACAGACAGGCCCGAACACTGAAGCTTTCTTT
V gene: TRBV6-2/TRBV6-3; J gene: TRBJ2-2; D gene: NA; clone size: NA; CDR3 protein: CASSYSQTVGELFF; CDR3 DNA: TGTGCCAGCAGTTATTCACAGACGGTCGGGGAGCTGTTTTTT
V gene: TRBV12-3/TRBV12-4; J gene: TRBJ1-2; D gene: NA; clone size: few; CDR3 protein: CASSSGGNGYTF; CDR3 DNA: TGTGCCAGCAGTTCCGGGGGCAATGGCTACACCTTC
V gene: TRBV5-1; J gene: TRBJ2-3; D gene: NA; clone size: few; CDR3 protein: CASSLTHLVGADTQYF; CDR3 DNA: TGCGCCAGCAGCCTTACCCACCTAGTGGGGGCAGATACGCAGTATTTT
V gene: TRBV5-1; J gene: TRBJ2-5; D gene: NA; clone size: NA; CDR3 protein: CASRERGANQETQYF; CDR3 DNA: TGCGCCAGCAGAGAAAGGGGGGCTAACCAAGAGACCCAGTACTTC
V gene: TRBV20-1; J gene: TRBJ1-1; D gene: NA; clone size: few; CDR3 protein: CSAWTVNTEAFF; CDR3 DNA: TGCAGTGCTTGGACGGTGAACACTGAAGCTTTCTTT
V gene: TRBV2; J gene: TRBJ2-2; D gene: NA; clone size: NA; CDR3 protein: CASQWGSGELFF; CDR3 DNA: TGTGCCAGCCAATGGGGTTCCGGGGAGCTGTTTTTT
V gene: TRBV11-2; J gene: TRBJ2-3; D gene: NA; clone size: few; CDR3 protein: CASSLDRVGTDTQYF; CDR3 DNA: TGTGCCAGCAGCTTAGACAGGGTGGGCACAGATACGCAGTATTTT
V gene: TRBV3-1; J gene: TRBJ2-6; D gene: NA; clone size: NA; CDR3 protein: CASSQHRSPVVKSGANVLTF; CDR3 DNA: TGTGCCAGCAGCCAACACCGCAGCCCGGTAGTTAAGTCTGGGGCCAACGTCCTGACTTTC
V gene: TRBV5-1; J gene: TRBJ2-1; D gene: TRBD2; clone size: NA; CDR3 protein: CASSSTSGSYYNEQFF; CDR3 DNA: TGCGCCAGCAGCTCAACTAGCGGGAGTTACTACAATGAGCAGTTCTTC
V gene: TRBV6-1; J gene: TRBJ2-1; D gene: TRBD2; clone size: NA; CDR3 protein: CASSRTSGMIGEQFF; CDR3 DNA: TGTGCCAGCAGTCGGACTAGCGGGATGATCGGTGAGCAGTTCTTC
V gene: TRBV12-3/TRBV12-4; J gene: TRBJ1-1; D gene: NA; clone size: NA; CDR3 protein: CASSFTIGVSNTEAFF; CDR3 DNA: TGTGCCAGCAGTTTTACCATTGGCGTATCGAACACTGAAGCTTTCTTT
V gene: TRBV20-1; J gene: TRBJ1-3; D gene: NA; clone size: few; CDR3 protein: CSAYMSSGNTIYF; CDR3 DNA: TGCAGTGCCTACATGAGCTCTGGAAACACCATATATTTT
V gene: TRBV5-1; J gene: TRBJ1-4; D gene: NA; clone size: few; CDR3 protein: CASSLAGGTNEKLFF; CDR3 DNA: TGCGCCAGCAGCTTGGCCGGTGGAACTAATGAAAAACTGTTTTTT
V gene: TRBV29-1; J gene: TRBJ2-1; D gene: NA; clone size: NA; CDR3 protein: CSVDRGHEQFF; CDR3 DNA: TGCAGCGTTGACCGGGGGCATGAGCAGTTCTTC
V gene: TRBV9; J gene: TRBJ2-5; D gene: NA; clone size: few; CDR3 protein: CASSPRARDTYQETQYF; CDR3 DNA: TGTGCCAGCAGCCCAAGGGCCAGGGATACGTACCAAGAGACCCAGTACTTC
V gene: TRBV20-1; J gene: TRBJ1-1; D gene: NA; clone size: NA; CDR3 protein: CSAPTRDTEAFF; CDR3 DNA: TGCAGTGCTCCTACTCGGGACACTGAAGCTTTCTTT
V gene: TRBV4-1; J gene: TRBJ2-1; D gene: NA; clone size: few; CDR3 protein: CASSQAGAGGNEQFF; CDR3 DNA: TGCGCCAGCAGCCAAGCGGGGGCAGGGGGCAATGAGCAGTTCTTC
V gene: TRBV27; J gene: TRBJ1-2; D gene: TRBD1; clone size: NA; CDR3 protein: CASSLEGAHGYTF; CDR3 DNA: TGTGCCAGCAGTTTAGAGGGGGCGCATGGCTACACCTTC